The 19 T cell receptor beta chains below all came from one sample that was sequenced in a study of human CD8 memory T cell subsets. Generation of TCR beta libraries used UMI-labeled 5' RACE. TCRdb processed the 5' RACE reads again and assigns one entry to each CDR3 protein, with no DNA. The sample yields about 6,000 distinct CDR3 sequences, of which the top ten take up about 29%. The sample comprised CD8+ effector memory T cells (TEM) sorted from PBMCs. Subset: effector memory CD8 T cells, CCR7- CD45RO+ CD95+. The receptors stem from a human donor in good health.

This chain uses TRBV14 with TRBJ2-3. The germline V gene encodes CDR1 SGHDN and CDR2 FVKESK. This CDR3 region has 14 residues. CDR3 amino acids: CASSLSGGTDTQYF.

This clonotype shows up as medium-sized by frequency. The chain joins TRBV4-1 to TRBJ2-7; no DNA is available, so the TRBD2 call from TCRdb remains unchecked. The germline gives CDR1 MGHRA, CDR2 YSYEKL. This CDR3 spans 12 amino acids. The CDR3 spells CASRSSVDEQYF.

Considering frequency, this clonotype is medium-sized. The chain carries TRBV4-1 and TRBJ2-1. Per germline, CDR1 MGHRA and CDR2 YSYEKL. The CDR3 is made up of 13 amino acids. CDR3 amino acids: CASSQDNLNEQFF.

This CDR3 is CASSTRKQANTGELFF. The V and J genes are TRBV7-9 and TRBJ2-2. Germline loops: CDR1 SEHNR, CDR2 FQNEAQ (reference sequence). The CDR3 spans 16 residues.

This clonotype is labeled medium-sized based on frequency. The gene calls are TRBV11-3 and TRBJ1-4. CDR1 and CDR2 (germline): SGHNT, YENEEA. The CDR3 is 15 residues long. CDR3: CASSKYDGDNEKLFF.

The chain uses TRBV6-4 and TRBJ2-3; TCRdb calls TRBD2, which cannot be checked without DNA. Germline-derived CDR1 and CDR2 are MRHNA and SNTAGT. The CDR3 extends over 15 amino acids. The CDR3 loop is CASSETAGGPDTQYF.

The chain links TRBV4-2 to TRBJ2-1; TCRdb picks TRBD2, but there is no DNA to check that call. The length of the CDR3 is 16 residues. Germline V gene lookup returns CDR1 LGHNA and CDR2 YNFKEQ. The CDR3 reads CASSQDPRGGYNEQFF.

The gene calls are TRBV19 and TRBJ1-1; TCRdb indicates TRBD1, and absent DNA this call remains unverified. Germline-derived CDR1 and CDR2 are LNHDA and SQIVND (reference sequence). The CDR3 has 12 amino acids. Here the CDR3 reads CASLGPNTEAFF.

The rearrangement joins TRBV5-4 to TRBJ2-1; the D call of TRBD1 rests on TCRdb alone, since no DNA is present to check it. CDR3 length equals 17 residues. Germline CDR1 is SGHNT and CDR2 is YYREEE (reference sequence). CDR3 residues: CASSPWFGTGEYNEQFF.

V and J are TRBV2 and TRBJ2-7; with no DNA, the TCRdb D assignment of TRBD1 cannot be verified. Germline V lookup: CDR1 SNHLY, CDR2 FYNNEI. The CDR3 runs to 18 residues. CDR3 sequence: CATTPIPGQGASSYEQYF.

The chain has TRBV7-9 and TRBJ2-4; TCRdb reports TRBD2, a call that lacks DNA to check it against. This CDR3 is 20 amino acids long. Per the germline V gene, CDR1 is SEHNR and CDR2 is FQNEAQ (reference sequence). The CDR3 spells CASSLTRTSGGSPTKNIQYF.

The chain recombines TRBV28 with TRBJ2-7; TCRdb calls TRBD2, which cannot be checked without DNA. This CDR3 spans 12 amino acids. Germline loops: CDR1 MDHEN, CDR2 SYDVKM. CDR3 region: CASSGASYEQYF.

The chain carries TRBV12-3 or TRBV12-4 and TRBJ2-7; TCRdb's D call of TRBD1 is untestable without DNA. This CDR3 contains 14 residues. The CDR3: CASSAVVGSREQYF.

Its frequency marks this clonotype as medium-sized. The chain carries TRBV12-3 or TRBV12-4 and TRBJ1-5; TCRdb names TRBD1, which stays unverified in the absence of DNA. This CDR3 is built from 13 residues. CDR3 loop: CASRPGYGQPQHF.

This sequence joins TRBV20-1 and TRBJ1-6; TCRdb's D call, TRBD1, is unchecked because there is no DNA. The CDR3 runs 15 residues. Germline V lookup: CDR1 DFQATT, CDR2 SNEGSKA (reference sequence). The CDR3 reads CSAQVGQGEVSPLHF.

This clonotype is called medium-sized based on its frequency. The chain recombines TRBV3-1 with TRBJ2-7; no DNA is available, so the TRBD1 call from TCRdb remains unchecked. The germline V gene encodes CDR1 LGHDT and CDR2 YNNKEL (reference sequence). This CDR3 is built from 12 residues. The CDR3 sequence is CASSLDRGEQYF.

The chain recombines TRBV19 with TRBJ2-3; the TCRdb D gene call, TRBD2, has no DNA to confirm it. The CDR3 runs 14 residues. The V gene's germline CDR1 is LNHDA and CDR2 SQIVND (reference sequence). The chain's CDR3 is CASSPSGSADTQYF.

The V and J genes are TRBV5-8 and TRBJ1-5. From germline, CDR1 is SGHTS and CDR2 YDEGEE. The CDR3 contains 11 residues. This CDR3 reads CASSLGQPQHF.

Judged by frequency, this clonotype is medium-sized (0.01 to 0.1%). The chain links TRBV5-4 to TRBJ2-3; TCRdb's D gene call, TRBD1, goes unchecked for lack of DNA. The length of the CDR3 is 14 residues. Germline V CDR1 and CDR2: SGHNT, YYREEE (reference sequence). CDR3 in amino acids: CASSPFQGADTQYF.